This T cell receptor (beta chain) was captured by sequencing in a study of T-cell memory formation after mild COVID-19. About the research overall: The study found TCR clusters largely donor specific.

One entry per CDR3 protein results from TCRdb running MiXCR on the 5' RACE reads. The sample records 300,000 to 400,000 distinct CDR3 sequences, roughly 20% being singletons. Trimming pared 1 base from V and 5 bases from J, leaving 16 bases between. The CDR3 covers 16 residues. Germline lookup yields CDR1 SGHKS and CDR2 YYEKEE (reference sequence). The receptor was isolated from an adult woman who had mild COVID-19 (a few samples of this study predate the infection). Cell type and time point are not known. The source material was PBMCs or a T cell subset sorted from them (not recorded which). V usage is TRBV5-5 and J usage is TRBJ2-1, with D possibly being TRBD1 (8 bases). CDR3 region: CASSLIQGGLDNEQFF. The CDR3 nucleotides are TGTGCCAGCAGCTTGATACAGGGGGGGTTGGACAATGAGCAGTTCTTC.